The 16 T cell receptor beta chains presented below share a single source sample, sequenced in a study of long-term antiretroviral therapy in people with HIV. Assay version v3.0 of immunoSEQ was used, and it was run at survey level. Clones were read by immunoSEQ multiplex PCR, and TCRdb kept only the in-frame ones, dropping some. The data show tens of thousands of clones, roughly 84% seen once. Sequencing used unsorted PBMCs, obtained 2 years after starting antiretroviral therapy. The receptors originated from a man aged 45-60 years with HIV.

The chain recombines TRBV27 with TRBJ2-7; a weak D match, TRBD1 (5 bases). Germline V gene data show CDR1 as MNHEY and CDR2 as SMNVEV (reference sequence). The CDR3 sequence is 12 residues long. Deletions cut 3 bases from V and 5 bases from J, with 8 bases between. CDR3 DNA: TGTGCCAGCAGTTTTAGGGGCAACGAGCAGTACTTC. It translates to CASSFRGNEQYF.

The chain employs TRBV5-6 and TRBJ1-6; no definite D call. Germline V gene sequence: CDR1 SGHDT, CDR2 YYEEEE. V lost 0 bases, J lost 6 bases, and 1 base lay in between. The CDR3 is made up of 12 amino acids. Written as DNA, the CDR3 is TGTGCCAGCAGCTTGGGTAATTCACCCCTCCACTTT. Translating gives CASSLGNSPLHF.

The V call is TRBV2, the J call TRBJ2-2; 8 bases are shared with TRBD1. CDR1 and CDR2 from the germline V gene are SNHLY and FYNNEI. V lost 7 bases, J lost 6 bases, and 10 bases stayed unmatched. The CDR3 loop spans 15 amino acids. CDR3 in amino acids: CASKGWTGNAGELFF. CDR3 DNA: TGTGCCAGCAAGGGCTGGACAGGGAATGCCGGGGAGCTGTTTTTT. Supplemented by reference TRBV2 and TRBJ2-2, the full variable domain reads EPEVTQTPSHQVTQMGQEVILRCVPISNHLYFYWYRQILGQKVEFLVSFYNNEISEKSEIFDDQFSVERPDGSNFTLKIRSTKLEDSAMYFCASKGWTGNAGELFFGEGSRLTVL.

The chain combines TRBV5-4 with TRBJ2-2; D is possibly TRBD2 (6 bases). Trimming removed 2 bases from V and 4 bases from J, with 12 bases in between. CDR3 length: 15 amino acids. Germline V gene lookup returns CDR1 SGHNT and CDR2 YYREEE (reference sequence). As DNA, the CDR3 is TGTGCCAGCAGCTTAGGGACTGGGAGCACCGGGGAGCTGTTTTTT. Protein sequence: CASSLGTGSTGELFF.

This clone is a singleton in its sample. V usage is TRBV7-2 and J usage is TRBJ2-5; D remains unclear. The germline V and J ends were trimmed by 4 bases and 3 bases, with 9 bases remaining between them. The CDR3 spans 13 residues. CDR1 and CDR2 (germline): SGHTA, FQGNSA. The CDR3 nucleotides read TGTGCCAGCAGCTCGGATCCCAAAGAGACCCAGTACTTC. Translation: CASSSDPKETQYF.

Here the CDR3 DNA reads TGTGCCTGGAGTCCTTCGTTGGGGGCTGGCTATGGCTACACCTTC. Translated, it gives CAWSPSLGAGYGYTF. This rearrangement joins TRBV30 to TRBJ1-2; the D gene is possibly TRBD1 (6 bases). Trimming stripped 2 bases from V and 4 bases from J, with 17 bases between. CDR1 GTSNPN and CDR2 SVGIG come from the germline V gene (reference sequence). The CDR3 consists of 15 residues.

The J gene is TRBJ2-2, the V gene TRBV18; 8 bases are shared with TRBD1. The CDR3 contains 16 residues. Per germline, CDR1 KGHSH and CDR2 LQKENI. V shed 3 bases, J shed 6 bases, and the junction held 9 bases outside the gene matches. In DNA form, the CDR3 reads TGTGCCAGCTCACCGATCCAGGGGGCGACGTCCGGGGAGCTGTTTTTT. Translated, it gives CASSPIQGATSGELFF.

The chain recombines TRBV4-1 with TRBJ2-7, with D possibly TRBD1 on 7 matching bases. Trimming stripped 1 base from V and 2 bases from J, with 12 bases between. Germline loops: CDR1 MGHRA, CDR2 YSYEKL. The CDR3 loop spans 15 amino acids. CDR3 nucleotides: TGCGCCAGCAGCCAAGGCCAGGGGGGTACCTACGAGCAGTACTTC. It is translated as CASSQGQGGTYEQYF.

The chain employs TRBV6-1 and TRBJ1-2; the D is unclear. Germline CDR1 MNHNS, CDR2 SASEGT. The CDR3 totals 12 residues. Trimming removed 3 bases from V and 1 base from J, with 3 bases in between. The CDR3: CASSDSNYGYTF. CDR3 nucleotides: TGTGCCAGCAGTGACAGTAACTATGGCTACACCTTC.

The V and J genes are TRBV5-6 and TRBJ1-6, with 7 bases that match TRBD1. V was clipped by 1 base and J by 10 bases; unmatched bases: 5. There are 14 residues in the CDR3. Germline V gene data show CDR1 as SGHDT and CDR2 as YYEEEE. The CDR3 nucleotides are TGTGCCAGCAGCTTGAACAGGGGAAACTCACCCCTCCACTTT. Translating it yields CASSLNRGNSPLHF.

This chain connects TRBV28 to TRBJ2-7; TRBD1 matches 8 bases. Germline CDR1 reads MDHEN; CDR2 reads SYDVKM. The V segment lost 5 bases and the J segment 5 bases; nucleotides outside the gene matches: 8. This CDR3 spans 14 amino acids. CDR3 amino acids: CASSDRQGTHEQYF. The CDR3 coding sequence is TGTGCCAGCAGTGACCGACAGGGGACCCACGAGCAGTACTTC. The variable domain in full, completed from reference TRBV28 and TRBJ2-7, reads DVKVTQSSRYLVKRTGEKVFLECVQDMDHENMFWYRQDPGLGLRLIYFSYDVKMKEKGDIPEGYSVSREKKERFSLILESASTNQTSMYLCASSDRQGTHEQYFGPGTRLTVT.

The gene calls are TRBV19 and TRBJ1-5; D gene unclear. Germline values: CDR1 LNHDA, CDR2 SQIVND (reference sequence). V gave up 3 bases and J gave up 4 bases, with 7 bases separating them. The CDR3 sequence is 13 residues long. In DNA form, the CDR3 reads TGTGCCAGTAGTATGGCTCAGAATCAGCCCCAGCATTTT. Its protein is CASSMAQNQPQHF.

This clone came up a few times. The chain joins TRBV11-2 to TRBJ2-7, with TRBD1 matching over 7 bases. V was pared by 5 bases and J by 3 bases, with 7 bases of the junction left unmatched. CDR1 is SGHAT, CDR2 FQNNGV, per germline. The CDR3 sequence is 14 residues long. The CDR3 DNA reads TGTGCCAGCAGCCGAGACAGGGCTCTCTACGAGCAGTACTTC. It codes for CASSRDRALYEQYF.

The CDR3 DNA reads TGTGCCAGCTCACGACTGGGGACTAGCGGGAGTCGGTCCTATGACTACGAGCAGTACTTC. It encodes CASSRLGTSGSRSYDYEQYF. J is TRBJ2-7 and V is TRBV18; 14 bases match TRBD2. The CDR3 consists of 20 residues. Trimming removed 4 bases from V and 3 bases from J; junction bases left unmatched: 17. Germline assignment: CDR1 KGHSH and CDR2 LQKENI.

The chain has TRBV27 and TRBJ1-1; 8 nucleotides line up with TRBD1. V lost 5 bases and J lost 4; bases outside the gene matches: 6. The germline V gene encodes CDR1 MNHEY and CDR2 SMNVEV (reference sequence). This CDR3 contains 14 residues. The CDR3 loop reads CASSQGQGGTEAFF. The CDR3 DNA reads as TGTGCCAGCAGTCAAGGACAGGGAGGCACTGAAGCTTTCTTT.

V is TRBV5-1 and J is TRBJ2-2; 10 nucleotides match TRBD1. The CDR3 is 14 amino acids. Germline assignment: CDR1 SGHRS and CDR2 YFSETQ. V was pared by 4 bases and J by 6 bases, with 3 bases of the junction left unmatched. The CDR3 protein is CASSVGQGAGELFF. The CDR3 DNA reads TGCGCCAGCAGCGTAGGACAGGGGGCCGGGGAGCTGTTTTTT.